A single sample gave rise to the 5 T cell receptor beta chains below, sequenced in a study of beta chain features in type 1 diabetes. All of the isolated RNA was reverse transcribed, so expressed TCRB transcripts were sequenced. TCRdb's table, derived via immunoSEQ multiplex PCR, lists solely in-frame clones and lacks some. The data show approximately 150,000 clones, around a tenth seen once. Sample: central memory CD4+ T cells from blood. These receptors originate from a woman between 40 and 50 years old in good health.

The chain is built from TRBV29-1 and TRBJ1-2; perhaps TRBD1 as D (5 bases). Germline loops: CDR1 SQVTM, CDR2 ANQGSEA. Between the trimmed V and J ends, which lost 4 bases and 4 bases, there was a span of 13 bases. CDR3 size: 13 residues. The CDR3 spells CSVAHDRLYGYTF. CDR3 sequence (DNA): TGCAGCGTTGCACATGACAGACTCTATGGCTACACCTTC.

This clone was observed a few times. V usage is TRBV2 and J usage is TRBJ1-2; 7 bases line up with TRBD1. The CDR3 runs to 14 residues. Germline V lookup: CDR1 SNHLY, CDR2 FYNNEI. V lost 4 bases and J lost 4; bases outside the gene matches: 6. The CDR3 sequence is CASSARTGTYGYTF. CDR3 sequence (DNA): TGTGCCAGCAGTGCTCGGACAGGAACCTATGGCTACACCTTC.

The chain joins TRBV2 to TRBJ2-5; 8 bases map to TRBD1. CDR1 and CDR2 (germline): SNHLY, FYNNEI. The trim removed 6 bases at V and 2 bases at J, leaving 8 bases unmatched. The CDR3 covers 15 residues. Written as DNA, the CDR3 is TGTGCCAGCAGCCCAACGGACAGGGATCAAGAGACCCAGTACTTC. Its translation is CASSPTDRDQETQYF.

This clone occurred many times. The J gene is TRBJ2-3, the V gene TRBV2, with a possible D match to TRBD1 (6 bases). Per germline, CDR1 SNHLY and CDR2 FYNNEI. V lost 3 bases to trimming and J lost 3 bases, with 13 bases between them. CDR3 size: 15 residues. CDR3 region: CASSDVGHSTDTQYF. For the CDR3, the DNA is TGTGCCAGCAGTGACGTGGGACATTCAACAGATACGCAGTATTTT.

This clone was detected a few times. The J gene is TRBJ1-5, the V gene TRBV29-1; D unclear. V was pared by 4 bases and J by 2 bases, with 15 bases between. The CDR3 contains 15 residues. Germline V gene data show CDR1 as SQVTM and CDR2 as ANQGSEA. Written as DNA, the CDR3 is TGCAGCGTTGGTCTTCAACGAGGGCGCAATCAGCCCCAGCATTTT. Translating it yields CSVGLQRGRNQPQHF. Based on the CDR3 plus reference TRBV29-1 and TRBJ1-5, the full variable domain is SAVISQKPSRDICQRGTSLTIQCQVDSQVTMMFWYRQQPGQSLTLIATANQGSEATYESGFVIDKFPISRPNLTFSTLTVSNMSPEDSSIYLCSVGLQRGRNQPQHFGDGTRLSIL.